Following are 20 T cell receptor beta chains from one sample sequenced in a study of OX40 agonist ivuxolimab in advanced cancers. Clones were sequenced by immunoSEQ multiplex PCR, and TCRdb holds only the in-frame ones, with some missing. The sample has 25,000 to 35,000 clones, about 88% seen once. Sequencing used CD4+ or CD8+ T cells sorted from blood, obtained in a trial of the OX40 agonist ivuxolimab. Receptors were obtained from an adult with an advanced solid tumor such as melanoma, head and neck, liver or kidney cancer.

The genes are TRBV11-2 and TRBJ2-7; D gene uncertain. V was shortened by 5 bases and J by 6 bases, with 20 bases between the two germline ends. The CDR3 runs to 15 residues. The germline V gene encodes CDR1 SGHAT and CDR2 FQNNGV. The CDR3, as DNA: TGTGCCAGCAGCCATAAAACAACCGGCAGGCCCGAGCAGTACTTC. Amino acid sequence: CASSHKTTGRPEQYF.

The chain carries TRBV5-1 and TRBJ2-1; D remains unclear. The CDR3 has 14 amino acids. V dropped 0 bases and J dropped 5 bases, with 9 bases sitting between them. CDR1 and CDR2 from the germline V gene are SGHRS and YFSETQ. CDR3 bases: TGCGCCAGCAGCTTGGCTAACTCAAACAATGAGCAGTTCTTC. It translates to CASSLANSNNEQFF.

V gene TRBV7-2 combines with J gene TRBJ2-3; TRBD2 matches 10 bases. The trim removed 5 bases at V and 0 bases at J, leaving 2 bases unmatched. Germline V gives CDR1 SGHTA, CDR2 FQGNSA. This CDR3 comprises 15 residues. Here the CDR3 DNA reads TGTGCCAGCAGCCCACTAGCGGGGAGCACAGATACGCAGTATTTT. It translates to CASSPLAGSTDTQYF.

The rearrangement links TRBV7-9 to TRBJ2-7, with 7 bases identical to TRBD2. V lost 4 bases and J lost 4; bases outside the gene matches: 4. Germline V CDR1 and CDR2: SEHNR, FQNEAQ (reference sequence). The CDR3 totals 13 residues. The CDR3 DNA sequence: TGTGCCAGCAGCTGGGGAGGGGATTACGAGCAGTACTTC. It codes for CASSWGGDYEQYF.

V and J are TRBV7-9 and TRBJ2-7; perhaps TRBD1 as D (6 bases). V gave up 2 bases and J gave up 2 bases, with 19 bases separating them. Germline V CDR1 and CDR2: SEHNR, FQNEAQ (reference sequence). The CDR3 has 17 amino acids. The CDR3 reads CASSLFPGLDRAYEQYF. DNA of the CDR3: TGTGCCAGCAGCTTATTCCCCGGTTTGGACAGAGCCTACGAGCAGTACTTC.

The rearrangement uses TRBV5-4 and TRBJ2-1; 9 bases are a match to TRBD2. Germline V gene sequence: CDR1 SGHNT, CDR2 YYREEE (reference sequence). This CDR3 is built from 14 residues. V trimming: 2 bases; J trimming: 9 bases; junction bases outside the gene matches: 6. Here the CDR3 reads CASSFVRGGLEQFF. CDR3 sequence (DNA): TGTGCCAGCAGCTTCGTGCGGGGGGGCCTTGAGCAGTTCTTC.

The V gene is TRBV4-1, the J gene TRBJ2-3, with D maybe TRBD2 (6 bases). The CDR3 consists of 15 residues. CDR1 is MGHRA, CDR2 YSYEKL, per germline. Trimming pared 4 bases from V and 2 bases from J, leaving 13 bases between. CDR3 protein: CASSLRGGITDTQYF. As DNA, the CDR3 is TGCGCCAGCAGCCTCCGTGGGGGGATCACAGATACGCAGTATTTT.

V usage is TRBV6-1 and J usage is TRBJ1-1, with TRBD1 matching 9 bases. J gave up 5 bases and V 3 bases, and 13 bases lay outside the gene matches. This CDR3 is 17 amino acids long. Germline CDR1 is MNHNS and CDR2 is SASEGT. CDR3 amino acids: CASSDFTGGEGRTEAFF. The CDR3 DNA follows: TGTGCCAGCAGTGACTTCACAGGGGGCGAAGGGAGGACTGAAGCTTTCTTT.

The chain links TRBV19 to TRBJ2-7, with D perhaps given as TRBD1 or TRBD2 (5 bases each). CDR1 and CDR2 from the germline V gene are LNHDA and SQIVND (reference sequence). Deletions cut 5 bases from V and 2 bases from J, with 13 bases between. The CDR3 covers 14 residues. The CDR3 region has the DNA TGTGCCAGTAGTGTCGCAGGGAGTCCCTACGAGCAGTACTTC. Its protein is CASSVAGSPYEQYF.

J is TRBJ2-3 and V is TRBV9; 14 nucleotides align to TRBD2. V was clipped by 3 bases and J by 6 bases; unmatched bases: 6. Germline V gives CDR1 SGDLS, CDR2 YYNGEE. The CDR3 runs to 16 residues. CDR3 DNA sequence: TGTGCCAGCAGCGCAGGACTAGCGGGGGGCGCCGATACGCAGTATTTT. Encoded protein: CASSAGLAGGADTQYF.

The chain has TRBV6-4 and TRBJ2-7; perhaps D is TRBD1 or TRBD2 (6 bases each). This CDR3 has 16 amino acids. Trimming shortened V by 8 bases and J by 1 base, and 21 bases separated the two germline ends. CDR1 MRHNA and CDR2 SNTAGT come from the germline V gene. The CDR3 region is CASLPGVEGGSYEQYF. As DNA, the CDR3 is TGTGCCAGCCTCCCCGGGGTAGAGGGGGGATCCTACGAGCAGTACTTC.

This chain joins TRBV5-6 and TRBJ2-1; a possible D gene is TRBD2 (5 bases). The V end lost 4 bases, the J end lost 3 bases, and 8 bases lay between the germline ends. The germline CDR1 and CDR2 sequences are SGHDT and YYEEEE. This CDR3 comprises 13 residues. CDR3 loop: CASSPRGYNEQFF. In DNA, the CDR3 is TGTGCCAGCAGCCCTCGGGGCTACAATGAGCAGTTCTTC.

J is TRBJ2-7 and V is TRBV6-5, with D hard to call. V was clipped by 6 bases and J by 2 bases, with 5 bases between them. The CDR3 covers 11 residues. Per the germline V gene, CDR1 is MNHEY and CDR2 is SVGAGI. The CDR3 region is CASRAAYEQYF. The CDR3 DNA sequence: TGTGCCAGCAGGGCAGCCTACGAGCAGTACTTC.

The J gene is TRBJ2-3, the V gene TRBV2, with D unresolved. Germline-derived CDR1 and CDR2 are SNHLY and FYNNEI. The length of the CDR3 is 12 residues. Deletions cut 4 bases from V and 2 bases from J, with 4 bases between. The CDR3 here is CASSVDTDTQYF. The CDR3 coding sequence is TGTGCCAGCAGTGTCGACACAGATACGCAGTATTTT. The variable domain in full, with the rest retrieved from reference TRBV2 and TRBJ2-3, is EPEVTQTPSHQVTQMGQEVILRCVPISNHLYFYWYRQILGQKVEFLVSFYNNEISEKSEIFDDQFSVERPDGSNFTLKIRSTKLEDSAMYFCASSVDTDTQYFGPGTRLTVL.

The genes are TRBV7-3 and TRBJ1-5, with D maybe TRBD1 (5 bases). Germline V gene data show CDR1 as SGHTA and CDR2 as FQGTGA. CDR3 size: 14 residues. V lost 2 bases and J lost 5, with 10 bases in between. The CDR3 nucleotides are TGTGCCAGCAGCTTATTGGGGGGGTATCAGCCCCAGCATTTT. Amino acid sequence: CASSLLGGYQPQHF.

The chain combines TRBV6-1 with TRBJ1-3; D is uncertain. This CDR3 spans 18 amino acids. The V and J ends lost 2 bases and 0 bases respectively, with 17 bases between them. Germline lookup yields CDR1 MNHNS and CDR2 SASEGT. CDR3 protein: CASSEQVWAGSSGNTIYF. CDR3 sequence (DNA): TGTGCCAGCAGTGAACAGGTTTGGGCCGGTTCCTCTGGAAACACCATATATTTT.

The chain has TRBV5-1 and TRBJ1-4, with 8 bases lining up with TRBD1. The junction had 2 bases not matched to a gene; V was cut back by 3 bases and J by 4 bases. CDR1 and CDR2 (germline): SGHRS, YFSETQ. The CDR3 loop spans 14 amino acids. The CDR3 bases are TGCGCCAGCAGCTCACAGGGGGATAATGAAAAACTGTTTTTT. Translation gives CASSSQGDNEKLFF.

The chain carries TRBV28 and TRBJ2-1; D is undetermined. The CDR3 contains 14 residues. Germline values: CDR1 MDHEN, CDR2 SYDVKM. Between the trimmed V and J ends, which lost 7 bases and 5 bases, there was a span of 15 bases. In nucleotides, the CDR3 is TGTGCCAGCACGTCGGGTTTATTAAACAATGAGCAGTTCTTC. This translates into CASTSGLLNNEQFF.

The rearrangement joins TRBV19 to TRBJ1-2; possible D gene TRBD1, 5 bases. Trimming pared 1 base from V and 5 bases from J, leaving 17 bases between. This CDR3 spans 16 amino acids. Germline V gives CDR1 LNHDA, CDR2 SQIVND (reference sequence). The CDR3: CASSIVPGSGIYGYTF. The CDR3 DNA sequence: TGTGCCAGTAGTATAGTCCCAGGGAGCGGTATATATGGCTACACCTTC.

This chain joins TRBV7-6 and TRBJ2-7; 7 positions match TRBD2. This CDR3 spans 16 amino acids. The ends lost 1 base at V and 4 bases at J; junction bases unmatched: 10. Germline V lookup: CDR1 SGHVS, CDR2 FNYEAQ. CDR3 amino acids: CASSLEAGQGGYEQYF. CDR3 in DNA: TGTGCCAGCAGCTTAGAAGCGGGGCAGGGCGGGTACGAGCAGTACTTC.